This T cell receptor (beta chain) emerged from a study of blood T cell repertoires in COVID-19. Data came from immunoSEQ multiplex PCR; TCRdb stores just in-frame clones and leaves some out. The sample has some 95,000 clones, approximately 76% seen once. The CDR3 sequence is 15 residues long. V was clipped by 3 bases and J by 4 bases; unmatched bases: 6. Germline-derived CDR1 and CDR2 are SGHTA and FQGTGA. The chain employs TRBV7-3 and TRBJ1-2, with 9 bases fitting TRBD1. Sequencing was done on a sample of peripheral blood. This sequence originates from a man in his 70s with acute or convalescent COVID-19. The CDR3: CASSLGDREGYGYTF. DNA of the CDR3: TGTGCCAGCAGCTTGGGGGACAGGGAGGGCTATGGCTACACCTTC.